The rows below give T cell receptor beta chains drawn from one sample of a study of T-cell reconstitution after alpha-beta-depleted transplantation in children. TCRdb processed the PCR reads anew with MiXCR; each CDR3 protein has one entry. The sample lists about 100,000 distinct CDR3 sequences; about 6.4% were seen once. The input for sequencing was PBMCs, mostly from graft donor cells, taken 360 days after TCRalphabeta/CD19-depleted stem cell transplant. The origin of the receptors is a male patient aged 2-9 years who had a stem cell transplant for acute lymphoblastic leukemia, so the T cells may come from the graft donor. CDR3s include the opening cysteine and the closing phenylalanine or tryptophan. Each record gives: V gene, CDR3 protein.

v_gene: TRBV4-2; CDR3aa: CASSQVGTMNTEAFF
v_gene: TRBV28; CDR3aa: CASSLTGFNYGYTF
v_gene: TRBV7-2; CDR3aa: CASSPGLSSLYEQYF
v_gene: TRBV11-1; CDR3aa: CASSTRDRGSTGELFF
v_gene: TRBV4-3; CDR3aa: CASSQGTGVNQPQHF
v_gene: TRBV5-1; CDR3aa: CASTPAGHLHGYTF
v_gene: TRBV7-6; CDR3aa: CASSERGQGQYF
v_gene: TRBV7-8; CDR3aa: CASSLRTGVRTEAFF
v_gene: TRBV28; CDR3aa: CASRLGLSRDNSPLHF
v_gene: TRBV28; CDR3aa: CASSLPTSGFSNEQFF
v_gene: TRBV7-6; CDR3aa: CASSLEPTSGDAETQYF
v_gene: TRBV7-9; CDR3aa: CASSLVSYGYTF
v_gene: TRBV9; CDR3aa: CASSVVRGNTEAFF
v_gene: TRBV9; CDR3aa: CASSGYRVASTDTQYF
v_gene: TRBV4-3; CDR3aa: CASSQDPGQGPGYTF
v_gene: TRBV29-1; CDR3aa: CSVIDRNQETQYF
v_gene: TRBV11-1; CDR3aa: CASSLESFSALSSYEQYF
v_gene: TRBV3-1; CDR3aa: CASSQVSSNQPQHF
v_gene: TRBV24-1; CDR3aa: CATSDATSGRLAEQFF
v_gene: TRBV9; CDR3aa: CASSVEVQGEKTQYF